What follows are 12 T cell receptor beta chains derived from one specimen sequenced in a study of T-cell reconstitution after alpha-beta-depleted transplantation in children. Researchers prepared the TCRbeta library using unique molecular identifiers, the study reports. TCRdb passed the PCR reads through MiXCR, listing each CDR3 protein once. Of fewer than 550,000 distinct CDR3 sequences detected, 10% to 12% appear once; the ten largest clones hold 13% to 15%. Material: PBMCs, mostly from graft donor cells, obtained 180 days after TCRalphabeta/CD19-depleted stem cell transplant. The receptors here all came from a female patient aged 2-9 years who had a stem cell transplant for aplastic anemia, so the T cells may come from the graft donor.

Turning to this clonotype: Given a much more abundant clone one base away, this may be a read error. V gene TRBV11-2 combines with J gene TRBJ2-2, with 9 bases aligning to TRBD1. The V gene end was trimmed by 3 bases and the J gene end by 3 bases; junction bases not matched to a gene: 2. The CDR3 covers 15 residues. The germline gives CDR1 SGHAT, CDR2 FQNNGV. CDR3: CASSLGDRDTGELFF. The CDR3, as DNA: TGTGCCAGCAGCTTGGGGGACAGGGACACCGGGGAGCTGTTTTTT.

This clonotype was seen many times. The chain recombines TRBV28 with TRBJ2-1; TRBD1 aligns across 11 bases. The CDR3 is 14 amino acids. Germline V gene lookup returns CDR1 MDHEN and CDR2 SYDVKM. V was pared by 7 bases and J by 5 bases, with 4 bases of the junction left unmatched. The CDR3 DNA is TGTGCCAGCAACGGACAGGGGGCGAACAATGAGCAGTTCTTC. Encoded protein: CASNGQGANNEQFF.

This clonotype was counted a few times. The chain links TRBV7-3 to TRBJ2-3; no firm D call. This CDR3 spans 13 amino acids. The V and J ends lost 1 base and 5 bases respectively, with 7 bases between them. Germline loops: CDR1 SGHTA, CDR2 FQGTGA. The CDR3 nucleotides read TGTGCCAGCAGCTTAAGGGTGGAAGATACGCAGTATTTT. Translated: CASSLRVEDTQYF.

In this sample, this clonotype turned up a few times. CDR3 nucleotide sequence: TGTGCCAGCAGGGGCGGGAGGAACCTTCTCACAGATACGCAGTATTTT. The encoded protein is CASRGGRNLLTDTQYF. The chain is built from TRBV6-1 and TRBJ2-3; 8 nucleotides agree with TRBD2. This CDR3 spans 16 amino acids. Germline V lookup: CDR1 MNHNS, CDR2 SASEGT. V lost 6 bases, J lost 2 bases, and 10 bases stayed unmatched.

This clonotype has just a few counts. CDR3: CASSTHWGTQGAEGETQYF. CDR3 DNA sequence: TGTGCCAGCAGCACCCACTGGGGTACACAGGGGGCGGAGGGAGAGACCCAGTACTTC. This chain joins TRBV9 and TRBJ2-5; TRBD1 matches at 9 bases. V lost 4 bases and J lost 4; bases outside the gene matches: 20. Germline values: CDR1 SGDLS, CDR2 YYNGEE. This CDR3 has 19 amino acids.

This clonotype was observed a few times. The gene calls are TRBV7-2 and TRBJ2-5, with TRBD2 matching over 8 bases. Germline V lookup: CDR1 SGHTA, CDR2 FQGNSA. Trimming removed 8 bases from V and 7 bases from J; junction bases left unmatched: 9. This CDR3 has 13 residues. CDR3 sequence: CASRSGSGGTQYF. The CDR3 bases are TGTGCCAGCCGGAGCGGGAGCGGAGGGACCCAGTACTTC. Full variable domain (remainder filled in from reference TRBV7-2 and TRBJ2-5): GAGVSQSPSNKVTEKGKDVELRCDPISGHTALYWYRQSLGQGLEFLIYFQGNSAPDKSGLPSDRFSAERTGGSVSTLTIQRTQQEDSAVYLCASRSGSGGTQYFGPGTRLLVL.

The table lists this clonotype with a few counts. The chain employs TRBV27 and TRBJ2-1; D is undetermined. Trimming took off 6 bases at V and 7 bases at J, with 16 bases between the two ends. Germline lookup yields CDR1 MNHEY and CDR2 SMNVEV (reference sequence). This CDR3 is 14 amino acids long. The CDR3 bases are TGTGCCAGCAGGGTTGCACCTGCCTTGAATGAGCAGTTCTTC. Translated: CASRVAPALNEQFF.

This clonotype has at least ten counts. This rearrangement joins TRBV7-9 to TRBJ1-6, with a weak D call TRBD1 (6 bases). V lost 5 bases, J lost 4 bases, and 15 bases lay in between. The germline V gene has CDR1 SEHNR and CDR2 FQNEAQ (reference sequence). The CDR3 contains 16 residues. Here the CDR3 DNA reads TGTGCCAGCAGCCCGGGGGCCATCTGGTATAATTCACCCCTCCACTTT. This encodes CASSPGAIWYNSPLHF.

This clonotype was counted at least ten times. The rearrangement uses TRBV6-1 and TRBJ1-5; 7 bases agree with TRBD1. This CDR3 contains 13 residues. The germline V gene encodes CDR1 MNHNS and CDR2 SASEGT. The V gene end was trimmed by 10 bases and the J gene end by 5 bases; junction bases not matched to a gene: 8. The CDR3 DNA reads as TGTGCCATCTGGACAGGTGGTTATCAGCCCCAGCATTTT. It encodes CAIWTGGYQPQHF.

The chain has TRBV20-1 and TRBJ2-7; 15 bases are shared with TRBD2. Trimming removed 3 bases from V and 0 bases from J; junction bases left unmatched: 6. The germline V gene has CDR1 DFQATT and CDR2 SNEGSKA (reference sequence). The CDR3 is made up of 17 amino acids. CDR3 sequence reads: CSARGLAGGGVSYEQYF. Written as DNA, the CDR3 is TGCAGTGCTAGGGGACTAGCGGGAGGTGGGGTCTCCTACGAGCAGTACTTC.

This clonotype was observed a few times. The chain employs TRBV6-1 and TRBJ1-2; D is undetermined. The V end lost 7 bases, the J end lost 7 bases, and 25 bases lay between the germline ends. The germline CDR1 and CDR2 sequences are MNHNS and SASEGT. This CDR3 contains 16 residues. The CDR3 DNA reads TGTGCCAGCACCCAGTTCCTCACGACGGCCAGGAGTGGCTACACCTTC. Translation gives CASTQFLTTARSGYTF.

This clonotype was counted ten times or more. The CDR3, as DNA: TGCAGCGTAGTAAGGGACAGGGTATTGGAGCAGTTCTTC. Encoded protein: CSVVRDRVLEQFF. The chain uses TRBV29-1 and TRBJ2-1, with 9 bases fitting TRBD1. The length of the CDR3 is 13 residues. Trimming removed 6 bases from V and 10 bases from J; junction bases left unmatched: 10. Germline V gene data show CDR1 as SQVTM and CDR2 as ANQGSEA.